Below, 21 T cell receptor beta chains from the same sample are listed, as sequenced in a study of T-cell reconstitution after alpha-beta-depleted transplantation in children. Unique molecular identifiers were incorporated into the prepared TCRbeta library. TCRdb reprocessed the PCR reads with MiXCR, giving one entry per CDR3 protein. Among a few hundred thousand distinct CDR3 sequences listed, more than 20% were seen once. Here the sequenced sample was PBMCs, taken before TCRalphabeta/CD19-depleted stem cell transplant. Receptor source: a boy in the first two years of life with Wiskott-Aldrich syndrome, due to receive a stem cell transplant.

The V and J genes are TRBV29-1 and TRBJ2-7; tentative D call: TRBD2 (6 bases). Germline V gene data show CDR1 as SQVTM and CDR2 as ANQGSEA. The CDR3 has 15 residues. V was trimmed by 3 bases and J by 2 bases, leaving 17 bases between them. The CDR3 spells CSVEEGRWGTYEQYF. The CDR3 DNA reads as TGCAGCGTTGAGGAGGGAAGGTGGGGGACCTACGAGCAGTACTTC.

The table lists this clonotype with a few counts. This rearrangement joins TRBV20-1 to TRBJ2-1; weak D call: TRBD2 (5 bases). The V gene's germline CDR1 is DFQATT and CDR2 SNEGSKA (reference sequence). V gave up 3 bases and J gave up 10 bases, with 10 bases separating them. This CDR3 is built from 11 residues. CDR3 nucleotide sequence: TGCAGTGCTAGCCGCGCTAGCGAGCAGTTCTTC. Translated: CSASRASEQFF.

The chain has TRBV5-1 and TRBJ2-6, with D possibly TRBD1 on 5 matching bases. Germline V CDR1 and CDR2: SGHRS, YFSETQ. V lost 2 bases, J lost 0 bases, and 12 bases lay in between. The CDR3 extends over 17 amino acids. The CDR3 sequence is CASSFAGPNSGANVLTF. In nucleotides, the CDR3 is TGCGCCAGCAGCTTCGCAGGGCCGAACTCTGGGGCCAACGTCCTGACTTTC.

This clonotype has a handful of counts. The chain combines TRBV3-1 with TRBJ2-7; D is uncertain. Germline V gene data show CDR1 as LGHDT and CDR2 as YNNKEL (reference sequence). The length of the CDR3 is 12 residues. Trimming shortened V by 3 bases and J by 9 bases, and 12 bases separated the two germline ends. CDR3: CASSHSDGLQYF. For the CDR3, the DNA is TGTGCCAGCAGCCATTCAGACGGTTTGCAGTACTTC.

This clonotype was detected a few times. The V call is TRBV12-3 or TRBV12-4, the J call TRBJ2-2; tentative D call: TRBD1 (5 bases). This CDR3 is 12 amino acids long. V gave up 11 bases and J gave up 7 bases, with 14 bases separating them. The CDR3 nucleotides are TGTGCCGGCATCAGGGTTTACGGGGAGCTGTTTTTT. Protein: CAGIRVYGELFF.

CDR3 nucleotide sequence: TGTGCCAGCAGCGTAGAACCTAATTCACCCCTCCACTTT. It specifies CASSVEPNSPLHF. This sequence joins TRBV9 and TRBJ1-6; no firm D call. Germline V gene lookup returns CDR1 SGDLS and CDR2 YYNGEE. The V gene lost 0 bases and the J gene lost 6 bases, with 4 bases spanning the gap. This CDR3 region has 13 residues.

The chain uses TRBV20-1 and TRBJ2-7; 11 bases agree with TRBD2. CDR3 length: 14 residues. CDR1 is DFQATT and CDR2 is SNEGSKA in the germline V gene (reference sequence). Unmatched junction bases numbered 8, after V lost 6 bases and J lost 4 bases. CDR3 DNA sequence: TGCAGTGCCTCTGGGACTAGCGGAGAGTACGAGCAGTACTTC. Translation gives CSASGTSGEYEQYF.

The sample holds a few counts of this clonotype. The CDR3 DNA reads as TGTGCCAGCAGCTTAGACCGGGGTGGGCCGAAACTGTTTTTT. As protein: CASSLDRGGPKLFF. This rearrangement joins TRBV7-8 to TRBJ1-4; D call uncertain. Trimming stripped 1 base from V and 11 bases from J, with 14 bases between. This CDR3 is built from 14 residues. Germline CDR1 reads SGHVS; CDR2 reads FQNEAQ.

This clonotype showed up just a few times. V usage is TRBV29-1 and J usage is TRBJ2-5, with D maybe TRBD1 (5 bases). The CDR3 runs 11 residues. V was shortened by 4 bases and J by 7 bases, with 10 bases between the two germline ends. CDR1 is SQVTM, CDR2 ANQGSEA, per germline. The CDR3 DNA reads as TGCAGCGTTGTGACAGCTGGGACCCAGTACTTC. It codes for CSVVTAGTQYF. Looking up the rest from reference TRBV29-1 and TRBJ2-5 gives the full variable domain: SAVISQKPSRDICQRGTSLTIQCQVDSQVTMMFWYRQQPGQSLTLIATANQGSEATYESGFVIDKFPISRPNLTFSTLTVSNMSPEDSSIYLCSVVTAGTQYFGPGTRLLVL.

J is TRBJ1-4 and V is TRBV29-1; possibly TRBD1 for D (5 bases). CDR3 length: 14 residues. V was pared by 6 bases and J by 8 bases, with 19 bases between. Germline V CDR1 and CDR2: SQVTM, ANQGSEA. The CDR3 loop is CSVAGWQGKEKLFF. CDR3 in DNA: TGCAGCGTGGCTGGGTGGCAGGGAAAGGAAAAACTGTTTTTT.

The rearrangement links TRBV7-2 to TRBJ2-3, with D tentatively TRBD2 (5 bases). Trimming cost V 7 bases and J 2 bases, with 10 bases left between them. Germline CDR1 is SGHTA and CDR2 is FQGNSA. The CDR3 covers 13 residues. DNA for the CDR3: TGTGCCAGCACAAGCGGTCCCACAGATACGCAGTATTTT. It yields the protein CASTSGPTDTQYF.

The count of this clonotype is one. The J gene is TRBJ2-2, the V gene TRBV5-1, with TRBD2 as a possible D gene (7 bases). The CDR3 is 16 residues long. Germline V gene lookup returns CDR1 SGHRS and CDR2 YFSETQ. Trimming removed 0 bases at V and 3 bases at J, with 12 bases between. CDR3 in DNA: TGCGCCAGCAGCTTGGCGGGGGGCGATTACACCGGGGAGCTGTTTTTT. Protein sequence: CASSLAGGDYTGELFF.

This clonotype was picked up a small number of times. The V gene is TRBV15, the J gene TRBJ2-7; D is perhaps TRBD2 (6 bases). This CDR3 has 15 amino acids. V gave up 0 bases and J gave up 3 bases, with 12 bases separating them. Germline-derived CDR1 and CDR2 are LNHNV and YYDKDF (reference sequence). DNA for the CDR3: TGTGCCACCAGCAGAGATAAGGGACTCTTCTACGAGCAGTACTTC. It yields the protein CATSRDKGLFYEQYF.

The J gene is TRBJ1-1, the V gene TRBV20-1, with D possibly matching TRBD1 (6 bases). The ends were cut back, 3 bases at V and 5 bases at J, with 16 bases in the middle. The CDR3 runs to 14 residues. Germline V gene sequence: CDR1 DFQATT, CDR2 SNEGSKA (reference sequence). CDR3 protein: CSARGGQGSTEAFF. As DNA, the CDR3 is TGCAGTGCTAGGGGGGGCCAGGGCTCGACTGAAGCTTTCTTT.

This rearrangement joins TRBV20-1 to TRBJ1-1; 7 positions match TRBD1. Trimming took 6 bases from V and 0 from J; bases not matched to a gene: 13. There are 16 residues in the CDR3. CDR1 is DFQATT, CDR2 SNEGSKA, per germline (reference sequence). In nucleotides, the CDR3 is TGCAGTGCCGGAACCCGGGACAGAGCTATGAACACTGAAGCTTTCTTT. Translation: CSAGTRDRAMNTEAFF.

The chain employs TRBV5-1 and TRBJ2-7; unclear D gene. Germline values: CDR1 SGHRS, CDR2 YFSETQ. The length of the CDR3 is 15 residues. The ends were cut back, 0 bases at V and 6 bases at J, with 16 bases in the middle. The CDR3 sequence: CASSLAGIPTGEQYF. CDR3 DNA sequence: TGCGCCAGCAGCTTGGCAGGAATCCCTACTGGCGAGCAGTACTTC.

The V call is TRBV15, the J call TRBJ2-1, with 8 bases matching TRBD2. The V and J ends lost 0 bases and 5 bases, in that order; junction bases with no gene match: 9. Germline V lookup: CDR1 LNHNV, CDR2 YYDKDF (reference sequence). The CDR3 has 17 amino acids. CDR3 in amino acids: CATSRELREAGHNEQFF. The CDR3 DNA reads TGTGCCACCAGCAGAGAGTTGCGGGAGGCTGGCCACAATGAGCAGTTCTTC.

The rearrangement links TRBV6-5 to TRBJ2-5, with D tentatively TRBD1 (6 bases). Looked up from germline, CDR1 is MNHEY and CDR2 is SVGAGI. Trimming shortened V by 7 bases and J by 1 base, and 13 bases separated the two germline ends. The CDR3 has 14 amino acids. The chain's CDR3 is CASIQDRIQETQYF. CDR3 nucleotide sequence: TGTGCCAGCATCCAAGACAGGATCCAAGAGACCCAGTACTTC.

This clonotype was picked up a small number of times. The chain carries TRBV5-1 and TRBJ1-1; no firm D call. CDR1 is SGHRS, CDR2 YFSETQ, per germline. CDR3 size: 12 residues. V gave up 4 bases and J gave up 4 bases, with 8 bases separating them. CDR3 sequence reads: CASSALGTEAFF. The CDR3 coding sequence is TGCGCCAGCAGCGCGTTAGGCACTGAAGCTTTCTTT.

The rearrangement uses TRBV6-5 and TRBJ2-2, with 13 bases identical to TRBD2. The CDR3 has 17 residues. Trimming cost V 4 bases and J 5 bases; bases outside gene matches: 7. The germline V gene has CDR1 MNHEY and CDR2 SVGAGI. The DNA for the CDR3 is TGTGCCAGCAGTTCTCCACTAGCGGGAGGGCCTACCGGGGAGCTGTTTTTT. It codes for CASSSPLAGGPTGELFF.

This clonotype has just a few counts. This rearrangement joins TRBV27 to TRBJ2-3; 8 nucleotides agree with TRBD2. The V segment lost 5 bases and the J segment 5 bases; nucleotides outside the gene matches: 6. The CDR3 has 14 residues. Germline CDR1 is MNHEY and CDR2 is SMNVEV (reference sequence). In DNA form, the CDR3 reads TGTGCCAGCAGTCCCCGACTAGCGCTAGATACGCAGTATTTT. This codes for CASSPRLALDTQYF.